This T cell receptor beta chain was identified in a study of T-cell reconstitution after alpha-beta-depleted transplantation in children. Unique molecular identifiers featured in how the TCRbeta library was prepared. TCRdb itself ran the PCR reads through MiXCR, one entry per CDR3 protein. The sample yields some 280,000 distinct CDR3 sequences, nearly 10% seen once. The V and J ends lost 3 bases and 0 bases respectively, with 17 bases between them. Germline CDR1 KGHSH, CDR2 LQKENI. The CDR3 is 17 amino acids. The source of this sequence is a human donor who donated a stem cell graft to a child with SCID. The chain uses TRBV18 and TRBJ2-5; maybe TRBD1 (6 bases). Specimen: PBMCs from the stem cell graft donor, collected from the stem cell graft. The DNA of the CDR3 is TGTGCCAGCTCACCGAACCAATTACAGGGTTACCAAGAGACCCAGTACTTC. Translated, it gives CASSPNQLQGYQETQYF. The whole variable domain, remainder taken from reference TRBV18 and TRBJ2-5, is NAGVMQNPRHLVRRRGQEARLRCSPMKGHSHVYWYRQLPEEGLKFMVYLQKENIIDESGMPKERFSAEFPKEGPSILRIQQVVRGDSAAYFCASSPNQLQGYQETQYFGPGTRLLVL.